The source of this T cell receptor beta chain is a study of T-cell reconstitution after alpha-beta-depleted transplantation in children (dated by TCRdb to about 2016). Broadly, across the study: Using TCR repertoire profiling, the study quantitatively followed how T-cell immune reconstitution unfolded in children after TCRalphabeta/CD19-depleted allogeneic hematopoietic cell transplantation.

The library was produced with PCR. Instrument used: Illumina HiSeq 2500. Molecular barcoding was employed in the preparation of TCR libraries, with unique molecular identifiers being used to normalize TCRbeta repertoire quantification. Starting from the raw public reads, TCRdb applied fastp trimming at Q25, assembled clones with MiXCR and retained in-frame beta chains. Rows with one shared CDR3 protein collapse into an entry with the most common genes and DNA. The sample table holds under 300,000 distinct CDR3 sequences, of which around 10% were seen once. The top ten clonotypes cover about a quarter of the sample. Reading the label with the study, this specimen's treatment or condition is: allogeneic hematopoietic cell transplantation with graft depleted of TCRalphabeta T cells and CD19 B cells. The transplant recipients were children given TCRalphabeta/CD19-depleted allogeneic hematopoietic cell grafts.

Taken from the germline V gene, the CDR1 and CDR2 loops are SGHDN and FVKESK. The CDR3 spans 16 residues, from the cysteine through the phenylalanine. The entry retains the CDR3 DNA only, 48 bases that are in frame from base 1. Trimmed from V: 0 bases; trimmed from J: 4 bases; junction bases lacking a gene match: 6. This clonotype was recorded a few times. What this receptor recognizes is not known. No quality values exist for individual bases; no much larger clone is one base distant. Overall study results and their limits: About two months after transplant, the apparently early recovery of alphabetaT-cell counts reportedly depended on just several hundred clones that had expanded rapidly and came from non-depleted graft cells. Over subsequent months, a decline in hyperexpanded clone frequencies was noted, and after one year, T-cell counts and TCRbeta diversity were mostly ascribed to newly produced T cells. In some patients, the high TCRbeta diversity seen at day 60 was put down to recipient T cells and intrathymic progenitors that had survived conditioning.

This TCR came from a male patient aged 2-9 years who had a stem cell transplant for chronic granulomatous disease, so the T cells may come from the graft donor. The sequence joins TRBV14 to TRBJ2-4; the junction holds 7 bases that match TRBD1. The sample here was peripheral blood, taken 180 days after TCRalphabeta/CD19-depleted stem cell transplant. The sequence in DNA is TGTGCCAGCAGCCAAGATTGGGGACAGATAAAAAACATTCAGTACTTC. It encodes CASSQDWGQIKNIQYF. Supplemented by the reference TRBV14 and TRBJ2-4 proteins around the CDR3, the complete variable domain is EAGVTQFPSHSVIEKGQTVTLRCDPISGHDNLYWYRRVMGKEIKFLLHFVKESKQDESGMPNNRFLAERTGGTYSTLKVQPAELEDSGVYFCASSQDWGQIKNIQYFGAGTRLSVL.